This T cell receptor beta chain stems from a study of blood T cell repertoires in COVID-19. Whole-study context: COVID-19 samples from acute and convalescent phases originated in the United States, Italy and Spain. The analysed material was cDNA or gDNA that came from T cells, B-cell-depleted T cells, or PBMCs.

V was clipped by 4 bases and J by 9 bases; unmatched bases: 12. The CDR3 has 15 amino acids. Germline CDR1 reads SGHRS; CDR2 reads YFSETQ. In the authors' methods: By means of reference gene primer amplification, nucleated cell counts were estimated. Profiled with immunoSEQ multiplex PCR; TCRdb holds only in-frame clones, not every one. V and J calls and clone size are given by that table; D and trimming were obtained from the DNA. The sample holds about 93,000 clones; 80% are singletons and the top ten take roughly 15%. Sequenced material: peripheral blood. The chain employs TRBV5-1 and TRBJ2-1; 8 bases map to TRBD1. The receptor's source is a human donor in a cohort sampled during active COVID-19. In nucleotides, the CDR3 is TGCGCCAGCAGCGGCGGGACAGGTTATCAGGGTGAGCAGTTCTTC. This sequence encodes CASSGGTGYQGEQFF.